Below, 30 T cell receptor beta chains from the same sample are listed, as sequenced in a study of cytomegalovirus exposure and HLA in healthy donors. 60 Vbeta and 13 Jbeta primers were used in PCR. TCRdb's table, derived via immunoSEQ multiplex PCR, lists solely in-frame clones and lacks some. The data show about 150,000 clones, with roughly 80% seen just once and around 3.6% held by the top ten. Material for sequencing was PBMCs. The receptors were sampled from a middle-aged woman in good health and CMV-seronegative.

The chain uses TRBV11-2 and TRBJ1-1, with 7 bases lining up with TRBD1. CDR3 length: 13 residues. V gave up 10 bases and J gave up 4 bases; unmatched junction bases: 9. Germline V lookup: CDR1 SGHAT, CDR2 FQNNGV. The CDR3 protein is CATQLPGGTEAFF. The DNA for the CDR3 is TGTGCCACTCAACTTCCAGGGGGCACTGAAGCTTTCTTT.

The chain recombines TRBV5-1 with TRBJ1-1; D uncertain. Deletions cut 1 base from V and 4 bases from J, with 8 bases between. The CDR3 covers 13 residues. The V gene's germline CDR1 is SGHRS and CDR2 YFSETQ. The CDR3 is CASSLTEGTEAFF. In DNA, the CDR3 is TGCGCCAGCAGCTTGACGGAGGGCACTGAAGCTTTCTTT.

The rearrangement links TRBV30 to TRBJ2-3; TRBD1 matches at 9 bases. The germline CDR1 and CDR2 sequences are GTSNPN and SVGIG (reference sequence). This CDR3 is 14 amino acids long. V was clipped by 4 bases and J by 2 bases; unmatched bases: 4. The DNA of the CDR3 is TGTGCCTGGACAGGGACAGGGCACACAGATACGCAGTATTTT. It codes for CAWTGTGHTDTQYF.

The chain uses TRBV7-8 and TRBJ2-1; TRBD1 matches at 8 bases. Germline V CDR1 and CDR2: SGHVS, FQNEAQ. The CDR3 runs to 15 residues. Germline trimming cut 2 bases from V and 3 bases from J; bases unmatched to any gene: 3. DNA for the CDR3: TGTGCCAGCAGCTTAAGACAGGGGAGCTACAATGAGCAGTTCTTC. This encodes CASSLRQGSYNEQFF.

V gene TRBV13 combines with J gene TRBJ2-6; unclear D gene. The germline V and J ends were trimmed by 5 bases and 4 bases, with 18 bases remaining between them. The V gene's germline CDR1 is PRHDT and CDR2 FYEKMQ (reference sequence). The CDR3 consists of 17 residues. In DNA form, the CDR3 reads TGTGCCAGCAGCGTCTTGGATGGGCCTTACGGGGCCAACGTCCTGACTTTC. Translation: CASSVLDGPYGANVLTF.

V and J are TRBV10-2 and TRBJ1-2; D might be TRBD1 (5 bases). CDR1 WSHSY and CDR2 SAAADI come from the germline V gene. Trimming took 4 bases from V and 5 from J, leaving 14 bases between them. The CDR3 sequence is 14 residues long. The CDR3 nucleotides read TGCGCCAGCAGTGGGTTGACAGTTTCTTATGGCTACACCTTC. Encoded protein: CASSGLTVSYGYTF.

The rearrangement links TRBV27 to TRBJ2-2; TRBD1 matches 8 bases. The germline V gene encodes CDR1 MNHEY and CDR2 SMNVEV (reference sequence). Losses at the gene ends were 5 bases for V and 1 base for J; bases not matched to a gene: 6. The CDR3 loop spans 16 amino acids. The CDR3 here is CASSTAGTGNTGELFF. CDR3 in DNA: TGTGCCAGCAGTACCGCCGGGACAGGGAACACCGGGGAGCTGTTTTTT.

The V and J genes are TRBV6-1 and TRBJ2-5; 15 bases fit TRBD2. The V and J ends lost 3 bases and 4 bases, in that order; junction bases with no gene match: 3. The CDR3 loop spans 16 amino acids. The germline V gene has CDR1 MNHNS and CDR2 SASEGT. The CDR3: CASSEGLAGGTETQYF. CDR3 nucleotide sequence: TGTGCCAGCAGTGAGGGACTAGCGGGAGGCACAGAGACCCAGTACTTC.

This chain connects TRBV6-1 to TRBJ1-2, with 7 bases lining up with TRBD1. V shed 6 bases and J 4 bases; nucleotides not matched to a gene: 11. The CDR3 contains 15 residues. Germline lookup yields CDR1 MNHNS and CDR2 SASEGT. This CDR3 is CASRVSRQGFYGYTF. CDR3 DNA sequence: TGTGCCAGCAGGGTGTCCCGACAGGGATTCTATGGCTACACCTTC.

The chain is built from TRBV4-1 and TRBJ2-7; D gene unclear. Trimming took off 0 bases at V and 2 bases at J, with 11 bases between the two ends. The CDR3 runs 15 residues. Germline V gene data show CDR1 as MGHRA and CDR2 as YSYEKL. CDR3 nucleotides: TGCGCCAGCAGCCAAGATTACCCAGACACCTACGAGCAGTACTTC. It is translated as CASSQDYPDTYEQYF.

The chain couples TRBV6-5 to TRBJ2-3, with TRBD2 as a possible D gene (5 bases). The germline V gene has CDR1 MNHEY and CDR2 SVGAGI. CDR3 length equals 15 residues. Trimming removed 2 bases at V and 4 bases at J, with 13 bases between. The DNA of the CDR3 is TGTGCCAGCAGTTACATTGGACTCGGGCCAGATACGCAGTATTTT. Its protein is CASSYIGLGPDTQYF.

The J gene is TRBJ1-5, the V gene TRBV4-2; D unresolved. Germline V CDR1 and CDR2: LGHNA, YNFKEQ. This CDR3 region has 15 residues. V dropped 1 base and J dropped 6 bases, with 13 bases sitting between them. This CDR3 is CASSQGAWGGQPQHF. The CDR3, as DNA: TGTGCCAGCAGCCAAGGGGCCTGGGGAGGTCAGCCCCAGCATTTT.

This clone has more than one count but fewer than ten. V gene TRBV7-2 combines with J gene TRBJ2-1; perhaps TRBD2 as D (5 bases). The CDR3 contains 13 residues. Deletions cut 1 base from V and 6 bases from J, with 7 bases between. In germline, CDR1 is SGHTA, CDR2 FQGNSA. The CDR3 sequence is CASSLGTFNEQFF. The CDR3 DNA reads as TGTGCCAGCAGCTTAGGGACTTTCAATGAGCAGTTCTTC.

The genes are TRBV30 and TRBJ1-4; unclear D gene. The germline V and J ends were trimmed by 4 bases and 4 bases, with 13 bases remaining between them. This CDR3 is 14 amino acids long. CDR1 is GTSNPN, CDR2 SVGIG, per germline (reference sequence). The CDR3 loop is CAWTLGRVNEKLFF. The CDR3 bases are TGTGCCTGGACTTTGGGGAGGGTTAATGAAAAACTGTTTTTT.

The rearrangement links TRBV4-2 to TRBJ1-1; D is unclear. Trimming stripped 0 bases from V and 7 bases from J, with 9 bases between. This CDR3 contains 13 residues. From germline, CDR1 is LGHNA and CDR2 YNFKEQ. The CDR3 loop reads CASSQDTRVEAFF. In DNA form, the CDR3 reads TGTGCCAGCAGCCAAGATACGCGGGTTGAAGCTTTCTTT.

This chain uses TRBV11-2 with TRBJ2-7; possible D gene TRBD1, 5 bases. Germline V lookup: CDR1 SGHAT, CDR2 FQNNGV. The germline V and J ends were trimmed by 2 bases and 13 bases, with 21 bases remaining between them. The CDR3 is 14 residues long. The CDR3 bases are TGTGCCAGCAGCTTAAACAATATGCAGGGAAGAGGATACTTC. This sequence encodes CASSLNNMQGRGYF.

V usage is TRBV5-4 and J usage is TRBJ1-5; TRBD1 matches 9 bases. CDR1 and CDR2 (germline): SGHNT, YYREEE (reference sequence). This CDR3 has 14 amino acids. Germline trimming cut 5 bases from V and 3 bases from J; bases unmatched to any gene: 3. The CDR3 sequence is CASRDRGANQPQHF. The DNA for the CDR3 is TGTGCCAGCAGGGACAGGGGCGCCAATCAGCCCCAGCATTTT.

The CDR3 DNA reads TGTGCCAGCAGTGGAGGGGACAGGGGGTTTTACGAGCAGTACTTC. Translated, it gives CASSGGDRGFYEQYF. The chain uses TRBV25-1 and TRBJ2-7; 11 nucleotides align to TRBD1. V shed 4 bases, J shed 4 bases, and the junction held 6 bases outside the gene matches. Germline CDR1 MGHDK, CDR2 SYGVNS. The CDR3 has 15 residues.

This chain connects TRBV4-2 to TRBJ1-6, with D perhaps TRBD1 (5 bases). This CDR3 has 14 residues. CDR1 and CDR2 (germline): LGHNA, YNFKEQ. V lost 2 bases, J lost 9 bases, and 11 bases lay in between. CDR3 region: CASSQNDGASPLHF. In nucleotides, the CDR3 is TGTGCCAGCAGCCAAAACGATGGGGCTTCACCCCTCCACTTT.

The chain uses TRBV11-2 and TRBJ2-7; no definite D call. This CDR3 spans 14 amino acids. The V end lost 5 bases, the J end lost 0 bases, and 11 bases lay between the germline ends. Germline V CDR1 and CDR2: SGHAT, FQNNGV. This chain's CDR3 is CASSPDMPSYEQYF. The DNA of the CDR3 is TGTGCCAGCAGCCCCGACATGCCCTCCTACGAGCAGTACTTC.

The rearrangement links TRBV18 to TRBJ2-7, with D possibly TRBD2 on 6 matching bases. V shed 1 base and J shed 5 bases, with 12 bases lying between them. The CDR3 is made up of 14 amino acids. CDR1 and CDR2 from the germline V gene are KGHSH and LQKENI. The CDR3 DNA reads as TGTGCCAGCTCACCACTGGGGGGTCGGGACGAGCAGTACTTC. This gives the protein CASSPLGGRDEQYF.

The CDR3 loop reads CSAKLGRSAFF. In nucleotides, the CDR3 is TGCAGTGCTAAATTGGGGCGGTCGGCTTTCTTT. The chain carries TRBV20-1 and TRBJ1-1, with D possibly TRBD1 on 5 matching bases. The germline V gene encodes CDR1 DFQATT and CDR2 SNEGSKA (reference sequence). V was clipped by 4 bases and J by 11 bases, with 14 bases between them. The CDR3 extends over 11 amino acids.

The V call is TRBV6-1, the J call TRBJ2-3; 8 positions match TRBD2. There are 15 residues in the CDR3. Unmatched junction bases numbered 7, after V lost 7 bases and J lost 1 base. The V gene's germline CDR1 is MNHNS and CDR2 SASEGT. CDR3 protein: CASTAAGEGTDTQYF. CDR3 DNA sequence: TGTGCCAGCACCGCAGCGGGGGAGGGCACAGATACGCAGTATTTT.

The chain joins TRBV4-1 to TRBJ2-3; D is uncertain. Germline V gives CDR1 MGHRA, CDR2 YSYEKL. Trimming left V 0 bases short and J 3 bases short, with 4 bases between. CDR3 length equals 13 residues. The DNA of the CDR3 is TGCGCCAGCAGCCAAGACTTTACAGATACGCAGTATTTT. It is translated as CASSQDFTDTQYF.

The chain links TRBV25-1 to TRBJ2-2; a weak D match, TRBD2 (5 bases). The CDR3 is 13 residues long. With 6 bases removed from V and 10 bases from J, the gap between germline ends came to 15 bases. Per the germline V gene, CDR1 is MGHDK and CDR2 is SYGVNS. Written as DNA, the CDR3 is TGTGCCAGCAGGCGTCGGGAAGGCGAGGAGCTGTTTTTT. Translated, it gives CASRRREGEELFF.

The V call is TRBV5-1, the J call TRBJ1-2; 8 bases match TRBD1. CDR1 is SGHRS and CDR2 is YFSETQ in the germline V gene. The CDR3 runs 15 residues. Unmatched junction bases numbered 7, after V lost 4 bases and J lost 2 bases. The CDR3 region is CASSEIQGANYGYTF. The CDR3 nucleotides read TGCGCCAGCAGCGAGATTCAGGGGGCCAACTATGGCTACACCTTC.

This clone occurred a few times. The rearrangement links TRBV11-2 to TRBJ1-1, with D unresolved. Deletions cut 1 base from V and 6 bases from J, with 9 bases between. In germline, CDR1 is SGHAT, CDR2 FQNNGV. This CDR3 contains 13 residues. CDR3: CASSLGGSSEAFF. CDR3 sequence (DNA): TGTGCCAGCAGCTTAGGAGGGTCCTCTGAAGCTTTCTTT.

This chain connects TRBV5-6 to TRBJ1-2; perhaps TRBD1 as D (6 bases). Looked up from germline, CDR1 is SGHDT and CDR2 is YYEEEE. The CDR3 extends over 17 amino acids. V was trimmed by 0 bases and J by 4 bases, leaving 19 bases between them. CDR3: CASSLDYGDISLYGYTF. Here the CDR3 DNA reads TGTGCCAGCAGCTTGGATTACGGGGACATATCCCTCTATGGCTACACCTTC.

The CDR3 DNA reads TGCAGTGCTAGAGGGATTAGCCCGACGTTCTTC. Its protein is CSARGISPTFF. The V call is TRBV20-1, the J call TRBJ2-1; D not resolved. The germline gives CDR1 DFQATT, CDR2 SNEGSKA (reference sequence). V dropped 1 base and J dropped 15 bases, with 13 bases sitting between them. This CDR3 is built from 11 residues.

The genes are TRBV6-5 and TRBJ2-7; TRBD2 is a possible D gene (5 bases). Trimming removed 7 bases at V and 3 bases at J, with 13 bases between. The CDR3 extends over 13 amino acids. Germline-derived CDR1 and CDR2 are MNHEY and SVGAGI. The CDR3 DNA follows: TGTGCCAGCACTTCGGGGAAGTTCTACGAGCAGTACTTC. Its protein product is CASTSGKFYEQYF.